These 21 T cell receptor beta chains were all obtained from the same sample, sequenced in a study of T cells in Graves' hyperthyroidism and ophthalmopathy. The investigators amplified TCR beta CDR3 regions from RNA transcripts. RT-PCR in the first round (using the HTBI primer set) targeted the TCR CDR3. TCRdb called the multiplex PCR reads again in MiXCR, with one record for every CDR3 protein. The repertoire holds about 300,000 distinct CDR3 sequences, roughly 13% seen once, with under 8% in the top ten. Sequencing used blood. All receptors come from a middle-aged woman with Graves' hyperthyroidism.

Many counts were recorded for this clonotype. J is TRBJ2-5 and V is TRBV19; TRBD2 matches at 11 bases. The germline gives CDR1 LNHDA, CDR2 SQIVND (reference sequence). V lost 5 bases and J lost 3; bases outside the gene matches: 8. The CDR3 is 16 amino acids. CDR3 sequence (DNA): TGTGCCAGTAGTCCCGGGACTAGCGGTTACGAAGAGACCCAGTACTTC. Protein sequence: CASSPGTSGYEETQYF.

Ten or more counts support this clonotype. The chain recombines TRBV29-1 with TRBJ1-5, with D uncertain. V was shortened by 2 bases and J by 4 bases, with 15 bases between the two germline ends. The CDR3 extends over 15 amino acids. CDR1 SQVTM and CDR2 ANQGSEA come from the germline V gene. CDR3 DNA sequence: TGCAGCGTTGAACTGGGCCTCACGGGAAATCAGCCCCAGCATTTT. The encoded protein is CSVELGLTGNQPQHF. The full variable domain, in which reference TRBV29-1 and TRBJ1-5 provide the parts outside the CDR3, is SAVISQKPSRDICQRGTSLTIQCQVDSQVTMMFWYRQQPGQSLTLIATANQGSEATYESGFVIDKFPISRPNLTFSTLTVSNMSPEDSSIYLCSVELGLTGNQPQHFGDGTRLSIL.

This clonotype has at least ten counts. The chain couples TRBV20-1 to TRBJ2-1; no firm D call. The germline gives CDR1 DFQATT, CDR2 SNEGSKA (reference sequence). The CDR3 covers 12 residues. V was shortened by 3 bases and J by 4 bases, with 7 bases between the two germline ends. In DNA, the CDR3 is TGCAGTGCTAGTAGCCAATACAATGAGCAGTTCTTC. It codes for CSASSQYNEQFF.

This clonotype has just a few counts. V gene TRBV4-2 combines with J gene TRBJ1-5; D is ambiguous. Germline values: CDR1 LGHNA, CDR2 YNFKEQ. V dropped 0 bases and J dropped 2 bases, with 8 bases sitting between them. The CDR3 loop spans 15 amino acids. The CDR3 is CASSQDERGNQPQHF. As DNA, the CDR3 is TGTGCCAGCAGCCAAGATGAGAGGGGCAATCAGCCCCAGCATTTT.

This clonotype was detected only once. A much bigger clone sits one base away, suggesting this may be a read error. V usage is TRBV2 and J usage is TRBJ1-1, with D possibly TRBD1 on 6 matching bases. Germline-derived CDR1 and CDR2 are SNHLY and FYNNEI. The length of the CDR3 is 13 residues. Trimming removed 9 bases at V and 5 bases at J, with 16 bases between. CDR3 nucleotide sequence: TGTGCCAGAAACGACAGGCAAGGGACTGAAGCTTTCTTT. Translating gives CARNDRQGTEAFF.

Many counts were recorded for this clonotype. This chain connects TRBV27 to TRBJ1-2; TRBD1 aligns across 7 bases. Germline V lookup: CDR1 MNHEY, CDR2 SMNVEV (reference sequence). J was trimmed by 4 bases and V by 7 bases; bases with no gene match: 9. This CDR3 is 14 amino acids long. The CDR3 is CASKNSGGGYGYTF. CDR3 nucleotides: TGTGCCAGCAAAAATTCAGGGGGGGGCTATGGCTACACCTTC.

This clonotype appeared a few times. The chain combines TRBV20-1 with TRBJ2-4; no clear D gene. In germline, CDR1 is DFQATT, CDR2 SNEGSKA (reference sequence). V was trimmed by 1 base and J by 2 bases, leaving 6 bases between them. This CDR3 spans 13 amino acids. DNA for the CDR3: TGCAGTGCTAGAGTCGTAACCAAAAACATTCAGTACTTC. Translating gives CSARVVTKNIQYF.

The table lists this clonotype with a few counts. The V call is TRBV12-3 or TRBV12-4, the J call TRBJ2-1, with 11 nucleotides matching TRBD2. V dropped 3 bases and J dropped 0; count of bases not matched to a gene: 7. The CDR3 covers 18 residues. The CDR3 nucleotides are TGTGCCAGCAGTTTTGGGACTAGCGGAGGGGGCTCCTACAATGAGCAGTTCTTC. Its translation: CASSFGTSGGGSYNEQFF.

This clonotype was seen repeatedly, ten times or more. The CDR3 coding sequence is TGTGCCAGCAGCTTAGCAGGGACACAAGCTAACTATGGCTACACCTTC. Amino acids: CASSLAGTQANYGYTF. The chain has TRBV7-9 and TRBJ1-2; a possible D gene is TRBD1 (6 bases). The CDR3 spans 16 residues. V gave up 0 bases and J gave up 0 bases, with 11 bases separating them. The V gene's germline CDR1 is SEHNR and CDR2 FQNEAQ (reference sequence).

The table lists this clonotype with a few counts. The CDR3 sequence is CASTLEGAGELFF. DNA for the CDR3: TGTGCCAGCACCCTCGAAGGGGCCGGGGAGCTGTTTTTT. The chain uses TRBV3-1 and TRBJ2-2; a weak D match, TRBD1 (5 bases). V was clipped by 7 bases and J by 6 bases, with 12 bases between them. The CDR3 runs to 13 residues. Germline CDR1 reads LGHDT; CDR2 reads YNNKEL (reference sequence). Full variable domain (remainder filled in from reference TRBV3-1 and TRBJ2-2): DTAVSQTPKYLVTQMGNDKSIKCEQNLGHDTMYWYKQDSKKFLKIMFSYNNKELIINETVPNRFSPKSPDKAHLNLHINSLELGDSAVYFCASTLEGAGELFFGEGSRLTVL.

As to this clonotype: A much more abundant neighbour one base away suggests this may be a read error. The chain links TRBV20-1 to TRBJ1-2, with 9 bases that match TRBD1. After removal of 6 bases from V and 6 bases from J, the junction contained 17 bases not matched to a gene. The CDR3 spans 16 residues. Germline CDR1 reads DFQATT; CDR2 reads SNEGSKA (reference sequence). CDR3 sequence: CSAAKPGQGTNHGYTF. CDR3 in DNA: TGCAGTGCGGCCAAACCGGGACAGGGCACCAATCATGGCTACACCTTC.

This clonotype was observed at least ten times. The rearrangement uses TRBV5-1 and TRBJ1-5; D is possibly TRBD1 (5 bases). This CDR3 has 15 residues. Germline V gene sequence: CDR1 SGHRS, CDR2 YFSETQ. V was shortened by 0 bases and J by 6 bases, with 13 bases between the two germline ends. CDR3 sequence (DNA): TGCGCCAGCAGCTTGGTCGGGGGAGACAGTCAGCCCCAGCATTTT. Translating gives CASSLVGGDSQPQHF.

This clonotype was recorded at least ten times. The chain couples TRBV28 to TRBJ2-2; the D is unclear. CDR1 and CDR2 (germline): MDHEN, SYDVKM. V was pared by 5 bases and J by 0 bases, with 4 bases between. The CDR3 covers 13 residues. The CDR3 reads CASSATNTGELFF. CDR3 DNA sequence: TGTGCCAGCAGTGCCACGAACACCGGGGAGCTGTTTTTT.

This clonotype occurred many times. The chain combines TRBV30 with TRBJ1-5; D uncertain. The germline gives CDR1 GTSNPN, CDR2 SVGIG (reference sequence). CDR3 size: 15 residues. With 0 bases removed from V and 0 bases from J, the gap between germline ends came to 9 bases. DNA of the CDR3: TGTGCCTGGAGTGTACGCGCAGTTAGCAATCAGCCCCAGCATTTT. It specifies CAWSVRAVSNQPQHF.

This clonotype appeared many times. The J gene is TRBJ2-2, the V gene TRBV18; D unclear. With 3 bases removed from V and 4 bases from J, the gap between germline ends came to 3 bases. The germline CDR1 and CDR2 sequences are KGHSH and LQKENI. CDR3 length: 12 amino acids. In DNA form, the CDR3 reads TGTGCCAGCTCACCTAGCACCGGGGAGCTGTTTTTT. Its translation is CASSPSTGELFF.

This clonotype has only a few counts. The chain uses TRBV10-2 and TRBJ2-2; D is undetermined. Trimming cost V 3 bases and J 5 bases, with 7 bases left between them. The germline gives CDR1 WSHSY, CDR2 SAAADI. This CDR3 contains 13 residues. The CDR3 nucleotides read TGCGCCAGCAGTGACTTTTCAACCGGGGAGCTGTTTTTT. As protein: CASSDFSTGELFF.

The genes are TRBV7-2 and TRBJ2-7; 9 bases fit TRBD2. This CDR3 is 13 amino acids long. The J segment lost 4 bases and the V segment lost 4 bases, leaving 2 bases of the junction unmatched. Germline CDR1 is SGHTA and CDR2 is FQGNSA. The CDR3 spells CASSSTSGYEQYF. Written as DNA, the CDR3 is TGTGCCAGCAGCTCAACTAGCGGGTACGAGCAGTACTTC.

In its sample, this clonotype was seen many times. The chain carries TRBV11-2 and TRBJ2-7, with TRBD2 matching 14 bases. This CDR3 comprises 16 residues. The germline gives CDR1 SGHAT, CDR2 FQNNGV. With 1 base clipped from V and 6 bases from J, the junction kept 5 bases outside the gene matches. CDR3 region: CASSLVWGTSGSEQYF. DNA for the CDR3: TGTGCCAGCAGCTTAGTATGGGGGACTAGCGGGAGCGAGCAGTACTTC. Variable domain in full (rest from reference TRBV11-2 and TRBJ2-7): EAGVAQSPRYKIIEKRQSVAFWCNPISGHATLYWYQQILGQGPKLLIQFQNNGVVDDSQLPKDRFSAERLKGVDSTLKIQPAKLEDSAVYLCASSLVWGTSGSEQYFGPGTRLTVT.

This clonotype was picked up many times. J is TRBJ1-1 and V is TRBV15; D unclear. The CDR3 has 13 residues. V lost 3 bases and J lost 3, with 8 bases in between. CDR1 is LNHNV, CDR2 YYDKDF, per germline (reference sequence). The CDR3 bases are TGTGCCACCAGCAGTACACGGGACACTGAAGCTTTCTTT. This sequence encodes CATSSTRDTEAFF.

This clonotype was picked up a small number of times. V gene TRBV19 combines with J gene TRBJ2-5; a possible D gene is TRBD1 (6 bases). V was trimmed by 6 bases and J by 3 bases, leaving 14 bases between them. The CDR3 spans 14 residues. In germline, CDR1 is LNHDA, CDR2 SQIVND (reference sequence). DNA for the CDR3: TGTGCCAGTAGCAAAGGCGCAGGGGAAGAGACCCAGTACTTC. Amino acids: CASSKGAGEETQYF.

This clonotype has at least ten counts. V gene TRBV7-8 combines with J gene TRBJ2-5; the D gene is possibly TRBD1 (5 bases). The germline CDR1 and CDR2 sequences are SGHVS and FQNEAQ. Trimming stripped 5 bases from V and 5 bases from J, with 15 bases between. CDR3 length: 14 residues. The chain's CDR3 is CASSPWRQTETQYF. CDR3 nucleotide sequence: TGTGCCAGCAGCCCATGGAGACAGACTGAGACCCAGTACTTC.